This TCR beta chain comes out of a study of T cells after yellow fever vaccination. About the research overall: Fractions of low cell number were prepared using SMART-Seq v4 Ultra Low Input.

The V end was cut by 6 bases, the J end by 6 bases, with 12 bases between. The CDR3 length is 13 residues. The germline CDR1 and CDR2 sequences are MNHEY and SVGEGT. General study findings and limits: Post-booster samples contained most primary-vaccination clones (more than 95% CD4, almost 90% CD8).

Of note for this clonotype: Its antigen is still unknown.

One entry per CDR3 protein results from TCRdb running MiXCR on the 5' RACE reads. The table lists approximately 550,000 distinct CDR3 sequences, 15% to 20% of them singletons. The chain links TRBV6-2 or TRBV6-3 to TRBJ2-1, with D uncertain. The receptor comes from a man between 25 and 39 years old who received the YFV17D yellow fever vaccine. The input for sequencing was PBMCs, taken 15 days after the yellow fever booster vaccination. CDR3 nucleotide sequence: TGTGCCAGCAGCGCCCCCCTCCCCAATGAGCAGTTCTTC. This gives the protein CASSAPLPNEQFF.